These 20 T cell receptor beta chains share one sample of origin, sequenced in a study of blood T cells in healthy people across ages. Primers used in a second PCR of roughly 7 to 11 cycles were a sample-barcoded 5' primer and a J-beta primer mix. MiXCR was run by TCRdb on the 5' RACE reads, yielding one entry per CDR3 protein. The sample shows 600,000 or so distinct CDR3 sequences, roughly 43% of them seen only once. Sequenced sample: blood. The receptor source for this set is an elderly man in good health.

This clonotype was detected only a few times. The chain uses TRBV4-3 and TRBJ1-5; possibly TRBD1 for D (5 bases). CDR1 is LGHNA, CDR2 YSLEER, per germline. Trimming took off 0 bases at V and 3 bases at J, with 9 bases between the two ends. CDR3 size: 15 residues. CDR3 sequence (DNA): TGCGCCAGCAGCCAAGAATCCAGGGCCAATCAGCCCCAGCATTTT. Protein: CASSQESRANQPQHF.

A few counts support this clonotype. V is TRBV7-2 and J is TRBJ2-1; no firm D call. The germline CDR1 and CDR2 sequences are SGHTA and FQGNSA. V was cut by 0 bases and J by 7 bases, with 7 bases left in between. This CDR3 region has 13 residues. The CDR3 reads CASSLAEGNEQFF. CDR3 bases: TGTGCCAGCAGCTTAGCCGAAGGTAATGAGCAGTTCTTC.

The chain carries TRBV5-1 and TRBJ2-3; 8 positions agree with TRBD1. CDR3 length equals 16 residues. The germline CDR1 and CDR2 sequences are SGHRS and YFSETQ. V gave up 0 bases and J gave up 6 bases; unmatched junction bases: 9. The CDR3 reads CASSLEARGPLDTQYF. In DNA form, the CDR3 reads TGCGCCAGCAGCTTGGAGGCCAGGGGGCCGTTGGATACGCAGTATTTT.

The chain links TRBV5-1 to TRBJ2-3, with D possibly TRBD1 on 6 matching bases. Trimming pared 2 bases from V and 3 bases from J, leaving 16 bases between. The CDR3 extends over 16 amino acids. Germline V gives CDR1 SGHRS, CDR2 YFSETQ. In DNA, the CDR3 is TGCGCCAGCAGCTTACTCCCGACAGGTTCGACAGATACGCAGTATTTT. Encoded protein: CASSLLPTGSTDTQYF.

The rearrangement links TRBV20-1 to TRBJ2-3; no clear D gene. Germline loops: CDR1 DFQATT, CDR2 SNEGSKA (reference sequence). This CDR3 is 15 amino acids long. Trimming shortened V by 0 bases and J by 2 bases, and 12 bases separated the two germline ends. CDR3 DNA sequence: TGCAGTGCTAGAGATGTGGTGGGTCCCACAGATACGCAGTATTTT. Protein product: CSARDVVGPTDTQYF.

This clonotype was counted at least ten times. In DNA form, the CDR3 reads TGCAGCGTTGATATGGGGAGGAGAACAGATACGCAGTATTTT. Translated, it gives CSVDMGRRTDTQYF. The rearrangement joins TRBV29-1 to TRBJ2-3, with D possibly being TRBD2 (6 bases). From germline, CDR1 is SQVTM and CDR2 ANQGSEA. The V gene lost 3 bases and the J gene lost 3 bases, with 13 bases spanning the gap. CDR3 length equals 14 residues.

The chain is built from TRBV2 and TRBJ2-1; D uncertain. The V gene's germline CDR1 is SNHLY and CDR2 FYNNEI. The ends were cut back, 1 base at V and 0 bases at J, with 10 bases in the middle. This CDR3 region has 16 residues. Here the CDR3 DNA reads TGTGCCAGCAGTGAAGGTGGGCAGAGCTCCTACAATGAGCAGTTCTTC. This sequence encodes CASSEGGQSSYNEQFF.

This clonotype appeared a few times. The chain joins TRBV7-2 to TRBJ2-5; D remains ambiguous. Germline CDR1 SGHTA, CDR2 FQGNSA. The CDR3 runs to 12 residues. V gave up 3 bases and J gave up 3 bases, with 5 bases separating them. The CDR3 DNA sequence: TGTGCCAGCAGCTTGCCCGAAGAGACCCAGTACTTC. It is translated as CASSLPEETQYF.

The chain employs TRBV20-1 and TRBJ2-1; D is perhaps TRBD2 (7 bases). The V and J ends lost 7 bases and 3 bases respectively, with 19 bases between them. CDR1 is DFQATT and CDR2 is SNEGSKA in the germline V gene (reference sequence). The CDR3 extends over 15 amino acids. CDR3 sequence reads: CSVPWGLADYNEQFF. CDR3 nucleotide sequence: TGCAGTGTCCCCTGGGGGCTAGCGGACTACAATGAGCAGTTCTTC.

This chain joins TRBV4-1 and TRBJ1-2; 8 bases fit TRBD1. Germline loops: CDR1 MGHRA, CDR2 YSYEKL. The J segment lost 4 bases and the V segment lost 1 base, leaving 5 bases of the junction unmatched. The CDR3 consists of 15 residues. The CDR3 DNA follows: TGCGCCAGCAGCCAAGGATCAGGGGGCGGCTATGGCTACACCTTC. The encoded protein is CASSQGSGGGYGYTF.

This clonotype was seen only a few times. V usage is TRBV4-3 and J usage is TRBJ1-5; D is perhaps TRBD1 (5 bases). The V gene lost 3 bases and the J gene lost 7 bases, with 13 bases spanning the gap. Germline CDR1 reads LGHNA; CDR2 reads YSLEER. The length of the CDR3 is 14 residues. In DNA form, the CDR3 reads TGCGCCAGCAGCCAGGACAAAGCAGGGCAGCCCCAGCATTTT. Translated, it gives CASSQDKAGQPQHF.

The V and J genes are TRBV7-2 and TRBJ2-7; 8 bases are shared with TRBD1. CDR1 is SGHTA and CDR2 is FQGNSA in the germline V gene. V shed 5 bases, J shed 1 base, and the junction held 7 bases outside the gene matches. This CDR3 contains 15 residues. CDR3 nucleotides: TGTGCCAGCAGCCGCAGACAGGGGTCATCCTACGAGCAGTACTTC. This sequence encodes CASSRRQGSSYEQYF.

The chain joins TRBV28 to TRBJ2-7, with D hard to call. The V gene's germline CDR1 is MDHEN and CDR2 SYDVKM. V lost 6 bases and J 7 bases, leaving 13 bases between the germline ends. CDR3 size: 12 residues. CDR3 sequence: CASSPQLFEQYF. CDR3 DNA: TGTGCCAGCAGCCCCCAATTGTTTGAGCAGTACTTC.

The CDR3 protein is CSARAPGGRGTEAFF. The CDR3 DNA follows: TGCAGTGCTAGAGCCCCAGGCGGGCGTGGCACTGAAGCTTTCTTT. The chain employs TRBV20-1 and TRBJ1-1; D gene uncertain. CDR1 is DFQATT and CDR2 is SNEGSKA in the germline V gene (reference sequence). V was cut by 1 base and J by 4 bases, with 16 bases left in between. The CDR3 loop spans 15 amino acids.

This chain uses TRBV7-2 with TRBJ2-5; 7 nucleotides agree with TRBD1. The CDR3 is 12 residues long. Trimming removed 1 base from V and 9 bases from J; junction bases left unmatched: 2. From germline, CDR1 is SGHTA and CDR2 FQGNSA. For the CDR3, the DNA is TGTGCCAGCAGCTTAGTTCAGGGGGCCCAGTACTTC. Residues: CASSLVQGAQYF.

The CDR3 reads CASSFGLAGSVLEGEQFF. CDR3 DNA sequence: TGTGCCAGCAGTTTCGGACTAGCGGGATCGGTATTGGAGGGTGAGCAGTTCTTC. The chain combines TRBV6-2 or TRBV6-3 with TRBJ2-1, with TRBD2 identical over 12 bases. In germline, CDR1 is MNHEY, CDR2 SVGEGT. J gave up 9 bases and V 4 bases, and 16 bases lay outside the gene matches. This CDR3 has 18 amino acids.

This clonotype was recorded a few times. The V gene is TRBV20-1, the J gene TRBJ2-1; D may match TRBD1 or TRBD2 (5 bases each). The V end lost 0 bases, the J end lost 0 bases, and 9 bases lay between the germline ends. Germline V gene data show CDR1 as DFQATT and CDR2 as SNEGSKA (reference sequence). This CDR3 region has 15 residues. As DNA, the CDR3 is TGCAGTGCTAGAGAGGGAGACAGCTCCTACAATGAGCAGTTCTTC. It specifies CSAREGDSSYNEQFF.

The V gene is TRBV20-1, the J gene TRBJ2-4; TRBD2 might be the D (10 bases). This CDR3 is built from 20 residues. The germline V and J ends were trimmed by 3 bases and 1 base, with 28 bases remaining between them. The germline CDR1 and CDR2 sequences are DFQATT and SNEGSKA (reference sequence). CDR3 protein: CSARDRGWASGSRAKNIQYF. The DNA of the CDR3 is TGCAGTGCTAGGGACAGGGGTTGGGCTAGCGGGAGCCGGGCCAAAAACATTCAGTACTTC.

This rearrangement joins TRBV5-1 to TRBJ2-5; no clear D gene. The CDR3 extends over 13 amino acids. CDR1 and CDR2 from the germline V gene are SGHRS and YFSETQ. V lost 1 base and J 2 bases, leaving 6 bases between the germline ends. This CDR3 is CASSLQVQETQYF. The CDR3, as DNA: TGCGCCAGCAGCTTGCAAGTACAAGAGACCCAGTACTTC.

The genes are TRBV2 and TRBJ1-5; D ambiguous. CDR3 size: 18 residues. Trimming removed 7 bases at V and 0 bases at J, with 22 bases between. In germline, CDR1 is SNHLY, CDR2 FYNNEI. CDR3 amino acids: CASTLEPGGSHSNQPQHF. CDR3 nucleotide sequence: TGTGCCAGCACTCTCGAGCCGGGCGGCAGTCATAGCAATCAGCCCCAGCATTTT.